This T cell receptor (beta chain) was identified in a study of graft-versus-host responses after intestinal transplantation. V lost 6 bases and J lost 2, with 13 bases in between. From germline, CDR1 is MNHEY and CDR2 SVGAGI. The CDR3 has 14 amino acids. Method: immunoSEQ multiplex PCR; TCRdb's copy keeps in-frame clones and lacks some. This table has about 88,000 clones, around 90% appearing once. As to this clone: The antigen is not known.

Study conclusions and caveats: GvH clones turned up in recipient marrow; some had shown up first in ileum or blood. Elevated graft-versus-host to host-versus-graft clonal ratios in allografts were recorded for patients with graft-donor T cell macrochimerism.

The rearrangement links TRBV6-5 to TRBJ1-1; tentative D call: TRBD1 (6 bases). This clonotype was sampled from a human donor who was the organ donor for an intestinal transplant. The material sequenced was unstimulated CD4+ T cells sorted from spleen or lymph node cells, taken before transplant. CDR3 DNA sequence: TGTGCCAGCAGCTCAGGGGAGGGAAACACTGAAGCTTTCTTT. Its translation: CASSSGEGNTEAFF.